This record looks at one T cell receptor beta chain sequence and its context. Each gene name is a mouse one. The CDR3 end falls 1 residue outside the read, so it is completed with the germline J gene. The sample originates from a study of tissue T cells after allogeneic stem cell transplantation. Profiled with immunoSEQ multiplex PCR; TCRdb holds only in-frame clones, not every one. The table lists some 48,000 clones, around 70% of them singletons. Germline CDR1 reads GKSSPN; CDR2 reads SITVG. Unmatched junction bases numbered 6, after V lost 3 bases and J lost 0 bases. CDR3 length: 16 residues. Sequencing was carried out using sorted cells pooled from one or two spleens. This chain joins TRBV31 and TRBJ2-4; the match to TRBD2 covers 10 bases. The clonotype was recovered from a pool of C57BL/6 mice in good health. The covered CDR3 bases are TGTGCCTGGAGGCCCGGGACTGGGGCTAGTCAAAACACCTTGTAC. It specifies CAWRPGTGASQNTLY. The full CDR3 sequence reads CAWRPGTGASQNTLYF. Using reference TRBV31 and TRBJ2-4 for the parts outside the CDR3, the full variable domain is AQTIHQWPVAEIKAVGSPLSLGCTIKGKSSPNLYWYWQATGGTLQQLFYSITVGQVESVVQLNLSASRPKDDQFILSTEKLLLSHSGFYLCAWRPGTGASQNTLYFGAGTRLSVL.